The TCR beta chain described here comes from a study of blood T cell repertoires in COVID-19. Overall study: Acute and convalescent COVID-19 specimens originated in the United States, Italy and Spain.

Original analysis: From reference gene primer amplification, estimates of nucleated cell counts were derived. Method: immunoSEQ multiplex PCR; TCRdb's copy keeps in-frame clones and lacks some. That table supplies the V and J calls and clone size; D and trimming were determined from the DNA. The repertoire holds more than 250,000 clones, with around 87% as singletons. Between the trimmed V and J ends, which lost 5 bases and 4 bases, there was a span of 12 bases. The CDR3 has 13 amino acids. The germline gives CDR1 SGHDT, CDR2 YYEEEE. Input material: peripheral blood. This receptor was taken from a woman aged 25-40 years who had recovered from COVID-19. This rearrangement joins TRBV5-6 to TRBJ1-2; D is undetermined. This CDR3 reads CASSWRRIYGYTF. DNA for the CDR3: TGTGCCAGCAGTTGGCGGCGGATCTATGGCTACACCTTC.